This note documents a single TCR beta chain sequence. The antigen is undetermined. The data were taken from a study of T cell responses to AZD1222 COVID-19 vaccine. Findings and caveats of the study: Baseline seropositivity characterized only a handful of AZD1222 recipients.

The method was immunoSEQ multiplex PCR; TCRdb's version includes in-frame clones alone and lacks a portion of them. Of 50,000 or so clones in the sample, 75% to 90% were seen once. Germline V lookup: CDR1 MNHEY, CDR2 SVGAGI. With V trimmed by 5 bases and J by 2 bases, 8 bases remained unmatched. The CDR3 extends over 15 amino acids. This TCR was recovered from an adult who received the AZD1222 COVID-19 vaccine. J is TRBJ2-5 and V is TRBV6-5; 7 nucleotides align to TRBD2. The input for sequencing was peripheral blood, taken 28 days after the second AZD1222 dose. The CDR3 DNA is TGTGCCAGCAGTCTACCGGGACTATCACAAGAGACCCAGTACTTC. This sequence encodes CASSLPGLSQETQYF.